This T cell receptor beta chain comes out of a study of human thymus T cells (dated by TCRdb to the early 2020s). General notes on the study: The study used under ten infant thymus samples plus four related peripheral blood samples to characterize TCR alpha and beta repertoires. The cohort included six male and a couple of female infants, with donor ages spanning 7 to 244 days.

Turning to this clone: The specificity of this receptor is unknown. No base quality values were provided; no much bigger clone lies one nucleotide off.

The investigation overall reported the following: Thymus samples yielded on average about 810,000 unique TCRB clonotypes, compared with 80,000 to 85,000 from blood samples. Usage of V and J gene segments appeared to be biased in both the thymic and the peripheral blood repertoires.

Ends trimmed: V by 9 bases, J by 5 bases; bases unmatched to a gene: 5. The germline V gene sets CDR1 to MNHNS and CDR2 to SASEGT. From the cysteine up to the phenylalanine, the CDR3 has a length of 13 residues. Only CDR3 DNA is held: 39 bases, read in frame from base 1. The immunoSEQ multiplex PCR assay was used to amplify the TCRB and TCRAD loci from a standardized quantity of quality-controlled genomic DNA. The V(D)J region was spanned by amplicons of a length sufficient to cover the CDR3 and to identify V and J genes. Through the commercial immunoSEQ service, the amplicons were sequenced on an Illumina platform. Regarding the original processing steps: Primer bias and sequencing errors were corrected using previously described methods, and TCRAD and TCRB definitions followed the IMGT database. The repertoires were analysed using immunoSEQ Analyzer 3.0 and VDJTools for basic statistics, V/J segment usage, diversity estimates, rarefaction and pairwise overlap. Diversity was estimated with Chao1, ChaoE, Efron-Thisted, Shannon and inverse Simpson indices, and also on datasets down-sampled to the smallest sample. For repertoire overlap, CDR3 nucleotide sequence, V gene and J gene had to match strictly, and clustering was done by Jaccard-based multidimensional scaling. Here the immuneACCESS table is served through TCRdb, limited to in-frame sequences with V and J called. Missing clones are a known gap in these copies; in checked studies unresolved V genes cover under half, and the rest lacks a known reason. V, J and clone size derive from that table, while D and trimming were established from the DNA sequence. The sample data list some 40,000 clones, and about 93% of these were observed just once. The ten top clones hold about 0.13% of the sample.

The donors were immunologically healthy infants in Finland who had open corrective cardiac surgery for congenital heart defects. For four of the eight donors, a small about 0.5-1 mL aliquot of peripheral blood was collected during surgery. For the blood samples, genomic DNA was extracted from all available leukocytes instead of from a set number of cells. ACK lysis buffer was used to remove erythrocytes from blood, and the leukocytes were stored at -70 degrees C as pellets. Genomic DNA was extracted from frozen cell pellets with a QIAsymphony instrument. This TCR came from a boy younger than two with a congenital heart defect but otherwise immunologically healthy. The rearrangement combines TRBV6-1 with TRBJ2-5, with 11 junctional bases fitting TRBD1. Sequencing was carried out using blood. The CDR3 corresponds to CASRTGGRETQYF. The sequenced DNA is TGTGCCAGTAGGACAGGGGGCCGGGAGACCCAGTACTTC.